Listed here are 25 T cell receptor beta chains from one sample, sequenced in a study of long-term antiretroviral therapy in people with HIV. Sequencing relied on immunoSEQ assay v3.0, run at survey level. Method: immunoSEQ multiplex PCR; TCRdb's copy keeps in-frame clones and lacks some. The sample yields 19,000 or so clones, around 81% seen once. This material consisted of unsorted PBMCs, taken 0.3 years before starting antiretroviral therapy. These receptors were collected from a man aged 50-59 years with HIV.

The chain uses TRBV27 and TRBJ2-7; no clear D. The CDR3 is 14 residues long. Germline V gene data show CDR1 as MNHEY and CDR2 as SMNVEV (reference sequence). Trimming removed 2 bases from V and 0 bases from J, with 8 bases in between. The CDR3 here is CASSLGTSSYEQYF. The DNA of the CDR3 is TGTGCCAGCAGTTTAGGCACGTCCTCCTACGAGCAGTACTTC.

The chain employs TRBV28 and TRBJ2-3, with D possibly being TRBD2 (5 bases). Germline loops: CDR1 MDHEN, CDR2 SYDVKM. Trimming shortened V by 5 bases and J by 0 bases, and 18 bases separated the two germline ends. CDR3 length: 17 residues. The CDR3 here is CASSTRTVPPSTDTQYF. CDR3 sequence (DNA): TGTGCCAGCAGTACACGGACTGTTCCTCCTAGCACAGATACGCAGTATTTT.

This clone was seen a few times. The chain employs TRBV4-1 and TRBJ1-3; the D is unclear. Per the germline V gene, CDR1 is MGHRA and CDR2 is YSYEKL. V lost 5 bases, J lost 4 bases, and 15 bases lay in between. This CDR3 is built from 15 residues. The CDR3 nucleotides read TGCGCCAGCAGCAAGCAGCTGGGATCGGGAAACACCATATATTTT. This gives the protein CASSKQLGSGNTIYF.

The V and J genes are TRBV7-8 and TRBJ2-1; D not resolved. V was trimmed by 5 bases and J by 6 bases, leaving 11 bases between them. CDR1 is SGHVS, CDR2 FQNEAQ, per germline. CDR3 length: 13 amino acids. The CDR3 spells CASSRPAFNEQFF. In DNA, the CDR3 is TGTGCCAGCAGCCGCCCTGCTTTCAATGAGCAGTTCTTC.

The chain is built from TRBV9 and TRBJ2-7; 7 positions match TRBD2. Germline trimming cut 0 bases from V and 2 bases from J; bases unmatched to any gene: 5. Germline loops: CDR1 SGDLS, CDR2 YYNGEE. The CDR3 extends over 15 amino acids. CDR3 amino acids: CASSVAPSGAYEQYF. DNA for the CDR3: TGTGCCAGCAGCGTAGCCCCTAGCGGAGCCTACGAGCAGTACTTC.

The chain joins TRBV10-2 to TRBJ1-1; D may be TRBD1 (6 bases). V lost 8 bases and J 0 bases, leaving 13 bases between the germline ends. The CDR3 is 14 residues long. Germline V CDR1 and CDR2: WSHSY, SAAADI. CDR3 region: CASHRGGVNTEAFF. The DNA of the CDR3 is TGCGCCAGCCATAGGGGGGGCGTGAACACTGAAGCTTTCTTT.

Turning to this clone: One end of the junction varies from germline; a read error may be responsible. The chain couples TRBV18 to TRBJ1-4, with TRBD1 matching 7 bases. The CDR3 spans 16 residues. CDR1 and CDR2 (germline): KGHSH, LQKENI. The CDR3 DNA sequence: TGTGCCAACTCACCACTTATGTCAACAGGGGATGAAAAACTGTTTTTT. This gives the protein CANSPLMSTGDEKLFF.

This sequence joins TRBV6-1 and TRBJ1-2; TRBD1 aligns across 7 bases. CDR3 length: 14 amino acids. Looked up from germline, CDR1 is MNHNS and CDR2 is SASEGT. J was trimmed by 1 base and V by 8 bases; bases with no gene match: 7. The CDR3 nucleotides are TGTGCCAGCGCGGGACAGTCATTTAACTATGGCTACACCTTC. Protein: CASAGQSFNYGYTF.

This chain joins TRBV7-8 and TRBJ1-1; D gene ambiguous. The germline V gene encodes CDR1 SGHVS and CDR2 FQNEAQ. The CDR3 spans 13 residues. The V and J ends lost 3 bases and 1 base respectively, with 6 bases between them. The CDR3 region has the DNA TGTGCCAGCAGCTTTTCCCGGAACACTGAAGCTTTCTTT. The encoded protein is CASSFSRNTEAFF. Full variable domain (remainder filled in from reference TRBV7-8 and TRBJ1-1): GAGVSQSPRYKVAKRGQDVALRCDPISGHVSLFWYQQALGQGPEFLTYFQNEAQLDKSGLPSDRFFAERPEGSVSTLKIQRTQQEDSAVYLCASSFSRNTEAFFGQGTRLTVV.

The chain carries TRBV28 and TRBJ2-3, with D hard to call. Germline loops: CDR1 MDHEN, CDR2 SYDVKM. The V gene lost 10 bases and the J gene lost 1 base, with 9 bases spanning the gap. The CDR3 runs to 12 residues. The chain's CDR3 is CATTGGTDTQYF. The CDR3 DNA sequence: TGTGCCACTACTGGGGGCACAGATACGCAGTATTTT.

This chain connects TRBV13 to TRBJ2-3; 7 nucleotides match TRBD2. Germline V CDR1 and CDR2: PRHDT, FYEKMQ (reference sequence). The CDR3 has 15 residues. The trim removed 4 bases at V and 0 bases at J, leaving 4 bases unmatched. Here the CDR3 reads CASSSGLFSTDTQYF. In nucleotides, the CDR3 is TGTGCCAGCAGCTCGGGACTATTTAGCACAGATACGCAGTATTTT. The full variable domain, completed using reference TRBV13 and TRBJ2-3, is AAGVIQSPRHLIKEKRETATLKCYPIPRHDTVYWYQQGPGQDPQFLISFYEKMQSDKGSIPDRFSAQQFSDYHSELNMSSLELGDSALYFCASSSGLFSTDTQYFGPGTRLTVL.

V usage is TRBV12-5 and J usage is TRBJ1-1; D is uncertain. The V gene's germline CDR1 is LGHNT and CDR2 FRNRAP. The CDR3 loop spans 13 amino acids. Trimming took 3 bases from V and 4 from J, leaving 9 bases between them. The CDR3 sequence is CASGLREGTEAFF. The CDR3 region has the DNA TGTGCTAGTGGTTTAAGGGAGGGCACTGAAGCTTTCTTT.

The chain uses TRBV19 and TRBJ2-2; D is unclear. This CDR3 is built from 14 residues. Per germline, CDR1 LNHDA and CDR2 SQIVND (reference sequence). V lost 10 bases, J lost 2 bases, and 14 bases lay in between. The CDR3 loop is CATARRANTGELFF. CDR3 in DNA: TGTGCCACCGCGCGGCGCGCCAACACCGGGGAGCTGTTTTTT.

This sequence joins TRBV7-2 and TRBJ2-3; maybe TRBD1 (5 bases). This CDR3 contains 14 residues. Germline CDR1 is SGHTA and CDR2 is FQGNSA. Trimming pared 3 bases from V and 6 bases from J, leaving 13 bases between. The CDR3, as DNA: TGTGCCAGCAGCTTTACAGGATCGAGGGATACGCAGTATTTT. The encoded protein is CASSFTGSRDTQYF.

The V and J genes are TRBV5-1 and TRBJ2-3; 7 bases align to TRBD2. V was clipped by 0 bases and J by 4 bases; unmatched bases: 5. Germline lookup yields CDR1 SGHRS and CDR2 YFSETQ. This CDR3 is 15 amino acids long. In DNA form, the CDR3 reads TGCGCCAGCAGCTTGGAGGGACTAATAGCAGATACGCAGTATTTT. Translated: CASSLEGLIADTQYF.

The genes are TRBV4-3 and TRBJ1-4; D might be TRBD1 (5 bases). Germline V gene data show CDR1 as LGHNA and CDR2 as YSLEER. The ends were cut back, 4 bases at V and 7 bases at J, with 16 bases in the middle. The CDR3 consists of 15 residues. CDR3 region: CASSLSGAAGEKLFF. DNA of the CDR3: TGCGCCAGCAGCCTTAGTGGGGCAGCGGGTGAAAAACTGTTTTTT.

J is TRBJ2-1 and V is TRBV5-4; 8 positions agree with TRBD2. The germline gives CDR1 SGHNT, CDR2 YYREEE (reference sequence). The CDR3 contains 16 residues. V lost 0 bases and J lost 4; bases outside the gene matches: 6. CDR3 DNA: TGTGCCAGCAGCTTGGAACCGGGACTAGATTACAATGAGCAGTTCTTC. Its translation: CASSLEPGLDYNEQFF.

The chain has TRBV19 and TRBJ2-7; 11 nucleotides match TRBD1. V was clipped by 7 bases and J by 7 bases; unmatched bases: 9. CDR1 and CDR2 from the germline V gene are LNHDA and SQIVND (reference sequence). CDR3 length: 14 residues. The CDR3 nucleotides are TGTGCCAGTACCAGGGACAGGGGGTCGGATGAGCAGTACTTC. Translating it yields CASTRDRGSDEQYF.

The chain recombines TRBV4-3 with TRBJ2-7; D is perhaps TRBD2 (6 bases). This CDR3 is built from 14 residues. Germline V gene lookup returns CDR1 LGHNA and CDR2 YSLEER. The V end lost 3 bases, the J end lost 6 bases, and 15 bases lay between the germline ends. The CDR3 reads CASSHGTGDGEQYF. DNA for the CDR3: TGCGCCAGCAGCCACGGGACGGGGGACGGCGAGCAGTACTTC.

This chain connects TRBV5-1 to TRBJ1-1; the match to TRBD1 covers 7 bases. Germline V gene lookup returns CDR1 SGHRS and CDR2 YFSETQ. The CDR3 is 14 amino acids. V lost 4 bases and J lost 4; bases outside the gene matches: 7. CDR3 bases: TGCGCCAGCAGCCCCGACAGGGCCCCCACTGAAGCTTTCTTT. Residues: CASSPDRAPTEAFF.

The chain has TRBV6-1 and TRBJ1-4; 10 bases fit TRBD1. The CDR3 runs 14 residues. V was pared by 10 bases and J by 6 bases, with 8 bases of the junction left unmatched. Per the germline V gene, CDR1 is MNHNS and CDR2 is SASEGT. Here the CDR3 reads CATIPGQGYEKLFF. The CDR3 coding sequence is TGTGCCACGATACCGGGACAGGGGTATGAAAAACTGTTTTTT.

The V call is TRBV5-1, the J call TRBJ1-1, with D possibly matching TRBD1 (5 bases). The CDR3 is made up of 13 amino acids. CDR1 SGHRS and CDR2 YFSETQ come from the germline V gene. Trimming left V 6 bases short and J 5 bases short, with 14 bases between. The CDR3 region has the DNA TGCGCCAGCAACTCAGGGATGGGGACTGAAGCTTTCTTT. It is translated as CASNSGMGTEAFF.

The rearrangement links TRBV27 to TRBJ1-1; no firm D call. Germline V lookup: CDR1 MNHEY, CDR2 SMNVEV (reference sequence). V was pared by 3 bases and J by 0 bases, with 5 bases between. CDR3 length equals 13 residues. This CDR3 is CASSLKVNTEAFF. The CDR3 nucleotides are TGTGCCAGCAGTTTGAAGGTGAACACTGAAGCTTTCTTT.

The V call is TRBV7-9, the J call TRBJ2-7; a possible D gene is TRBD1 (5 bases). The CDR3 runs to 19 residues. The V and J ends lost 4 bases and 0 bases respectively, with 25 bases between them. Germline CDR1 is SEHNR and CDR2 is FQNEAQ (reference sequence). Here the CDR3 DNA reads TGTGCCAGCAGCTCCCTCCCCGGATTTGACAGCCCGCCCTCCTACGAGCAGTACTTC. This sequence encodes CASSSLPGFDSPPSYEQYF.

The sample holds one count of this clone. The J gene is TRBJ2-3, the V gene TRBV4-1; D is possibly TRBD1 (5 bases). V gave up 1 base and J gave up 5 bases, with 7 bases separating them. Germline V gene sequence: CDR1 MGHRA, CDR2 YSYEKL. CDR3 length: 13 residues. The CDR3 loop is CASSQAQGDTQYF. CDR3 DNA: TGCGCCAGCAGCCAAGCCCAGGGAGATACGCAGTATTTT.